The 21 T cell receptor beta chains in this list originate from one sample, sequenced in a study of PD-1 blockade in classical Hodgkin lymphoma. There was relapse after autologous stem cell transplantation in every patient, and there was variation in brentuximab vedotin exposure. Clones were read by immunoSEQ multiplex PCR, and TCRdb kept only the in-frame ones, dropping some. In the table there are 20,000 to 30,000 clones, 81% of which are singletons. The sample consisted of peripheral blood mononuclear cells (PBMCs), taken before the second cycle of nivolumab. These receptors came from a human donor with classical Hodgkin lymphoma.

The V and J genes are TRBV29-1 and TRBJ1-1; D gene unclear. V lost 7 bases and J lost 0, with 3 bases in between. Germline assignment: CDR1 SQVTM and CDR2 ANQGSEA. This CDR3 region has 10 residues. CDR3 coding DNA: TGCAGCGCCTTGAACACTGAAGCTTTCTTT. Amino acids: CSALNTEAFF.

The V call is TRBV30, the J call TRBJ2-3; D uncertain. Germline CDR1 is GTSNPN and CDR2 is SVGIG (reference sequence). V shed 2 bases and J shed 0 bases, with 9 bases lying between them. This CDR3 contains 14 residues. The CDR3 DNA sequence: TGTGCCTGGAGTCGCAGCTATAGCACAGATACGCAGTATTTT. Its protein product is CAWSRSYSTDTQYF. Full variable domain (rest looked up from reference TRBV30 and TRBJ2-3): SQTIHQWPATLVQPVGSPLSLECTVEGTSNPNLYWYRQAAGRGLQLLFYSVGIGQISSEVPQNLSASRPQDRQFILSSKKLLLSDSGFYLCAWSRSYSTDTQYFGPGTRLTVL.

The CDR3 spells CASSTMYGGQQYF. CDR3 nucleotides: TGTGCCAGCAGCACTATGTACGGCGGGCAGCAGTACTTC. The rearrangement links TRBV6-4 to TRBJ2-7; D might be TRBD2 (5 bases). The CDR3 has 13 residues. CDR1 and CDR2 from the germline V gene are MRHNA and SNTAGT. V was trimmed by 6 bases and J by 8 bases, leaving 17 bases between them.

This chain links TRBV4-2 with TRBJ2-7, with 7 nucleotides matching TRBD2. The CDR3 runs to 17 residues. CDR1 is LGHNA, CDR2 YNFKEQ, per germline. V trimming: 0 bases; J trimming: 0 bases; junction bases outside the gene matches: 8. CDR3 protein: CASSQDVGASGSYEQYF. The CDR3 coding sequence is TGTGCCAGCAGCCAAGATGTTGGGGCTAGCGGCTCCTACGAGCAGTACTTC.

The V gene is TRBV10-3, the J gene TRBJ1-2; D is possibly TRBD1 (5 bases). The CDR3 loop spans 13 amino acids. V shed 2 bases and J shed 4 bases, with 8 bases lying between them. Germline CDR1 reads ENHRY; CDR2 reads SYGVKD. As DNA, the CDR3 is TGTGCCATCAGTGAGGAGGGGTTCTATGGCTACACCTTC. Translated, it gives CAISEEGFYGYTF.

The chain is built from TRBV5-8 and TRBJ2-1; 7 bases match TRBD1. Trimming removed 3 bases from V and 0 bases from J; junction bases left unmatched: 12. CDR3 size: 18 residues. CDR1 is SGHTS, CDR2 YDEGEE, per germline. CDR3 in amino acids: CASSWYRGSSSSYNEQFF. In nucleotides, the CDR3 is TGTGCCAGCAGCTGGTACAGGGGCAGCTCGAGCTCCTACAATGAGCAGTTCTTC.

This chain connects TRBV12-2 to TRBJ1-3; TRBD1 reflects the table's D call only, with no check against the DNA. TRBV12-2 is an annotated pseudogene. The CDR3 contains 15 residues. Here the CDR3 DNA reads TGTGCAAGTCGCTTAGCGAAGGGGGCTGGAAACACCATATATTTT. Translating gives CASRLAKGAGNTIYF.

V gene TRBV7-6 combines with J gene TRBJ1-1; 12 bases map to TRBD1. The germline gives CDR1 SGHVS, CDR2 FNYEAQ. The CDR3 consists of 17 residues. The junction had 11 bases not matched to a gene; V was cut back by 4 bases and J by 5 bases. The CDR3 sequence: CASSSRGTGGVRTEAFF. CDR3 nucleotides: TGTGCCAGCAGCTCCCGGGGGACAGGGGGCGTGAGGACTGAAGCTTTCTTT.

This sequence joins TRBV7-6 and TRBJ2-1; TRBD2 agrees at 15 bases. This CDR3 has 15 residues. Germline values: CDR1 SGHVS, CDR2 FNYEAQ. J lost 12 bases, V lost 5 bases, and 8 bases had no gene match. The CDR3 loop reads CASSPPGLAGGTQFF. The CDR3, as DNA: TGTGCCAGCAGCCCCCCCGGACTAGCGGGAGGGACGCAGTTCTTC.

CDR3 in amino acids: CASSSGQPYEQYF. The CDR3 DNA is TGTGCCAGCAGTTCCGGACAGCCCTACGAGCAGTACTTC. The chain recombines TRBV28 with TRBJ2-7, with a weak D call TRBD1 (6 bases). This CDR3 spans 13 amino acids. Trimming removed 4 bases at V and 2 bases at J, with 9 bases between. Germline V lookup: CDR1 MDHEN, CDR2 SYDVKM. Full variable domain (missing parts from reference TRBV28 and TRBJ2-7): DVKVTQSSRYLVKRTGEKVFLECVQDMDHENMFWYRQDPGLGLRLIYFSYDVKMKEKGDIPEGYSVSREKKERFSLILESASTNQTSMYLCASSSGQPYEQYFGPGTRLTVT.

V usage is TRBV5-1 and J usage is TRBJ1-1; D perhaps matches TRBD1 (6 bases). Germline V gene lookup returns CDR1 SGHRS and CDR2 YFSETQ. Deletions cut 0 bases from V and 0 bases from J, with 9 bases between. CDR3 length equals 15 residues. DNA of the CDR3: TGCGCCAGCAGCTTGGGGGGGCCTCTGAACACTGAAGCTTTCTTT. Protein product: CASSLGGPLNTEAFF.

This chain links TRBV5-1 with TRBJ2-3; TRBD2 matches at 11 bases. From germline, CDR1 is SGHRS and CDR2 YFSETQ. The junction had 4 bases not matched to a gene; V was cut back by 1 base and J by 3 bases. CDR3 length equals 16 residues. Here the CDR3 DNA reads TGCGCCAGCAGCTTGCCCTTAGCGGGAGGGACAGATACGCAGTATTTT. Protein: CASSLPLAGGTDTQYF.

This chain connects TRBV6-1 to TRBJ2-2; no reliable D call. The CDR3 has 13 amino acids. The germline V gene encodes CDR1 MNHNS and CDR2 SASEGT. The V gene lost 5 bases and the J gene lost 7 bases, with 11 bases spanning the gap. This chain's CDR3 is CASSPYLGGELFF. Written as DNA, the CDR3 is TGTGCCAGCAGTCCGTACCTGGGCGGGGAGCTGTTTTTT.

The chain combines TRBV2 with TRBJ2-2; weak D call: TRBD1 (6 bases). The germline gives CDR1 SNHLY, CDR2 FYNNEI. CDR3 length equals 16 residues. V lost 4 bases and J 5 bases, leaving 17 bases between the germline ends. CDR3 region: CASSGDTMLATGELFF. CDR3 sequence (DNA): TGTGCCAGCAGTGGGGACACCATGCTCGCGACCGGGGAGCTGTTTTTT.

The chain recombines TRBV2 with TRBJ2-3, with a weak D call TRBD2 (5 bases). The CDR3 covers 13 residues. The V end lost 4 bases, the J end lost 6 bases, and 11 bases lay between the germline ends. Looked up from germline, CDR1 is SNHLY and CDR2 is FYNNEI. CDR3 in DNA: TGTGCCAGCAGTGGCACTAGGACGGATACGCAGTATTTT. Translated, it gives CASSGTRTDTQYF.

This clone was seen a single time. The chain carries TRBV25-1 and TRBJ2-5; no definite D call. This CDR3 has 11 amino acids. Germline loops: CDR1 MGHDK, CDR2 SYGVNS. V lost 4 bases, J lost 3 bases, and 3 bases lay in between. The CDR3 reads CASSVKETQYF. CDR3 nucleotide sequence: TGTGCCAGCAGTGTAAAAGAGACCCAGTACTTC.

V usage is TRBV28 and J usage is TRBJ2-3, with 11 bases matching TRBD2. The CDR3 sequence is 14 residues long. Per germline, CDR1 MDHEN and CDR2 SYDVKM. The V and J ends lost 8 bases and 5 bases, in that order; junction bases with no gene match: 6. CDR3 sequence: CASQTSGKRDTQYF. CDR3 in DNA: TGTGCCAGCCAGACTAGCGGGAAGAGAGATACGCAGTATTTT.

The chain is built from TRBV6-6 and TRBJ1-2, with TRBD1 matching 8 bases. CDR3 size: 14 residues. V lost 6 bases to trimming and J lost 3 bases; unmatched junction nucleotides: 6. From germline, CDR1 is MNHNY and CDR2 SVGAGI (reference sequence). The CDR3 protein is CASRGDRGHYGYTF. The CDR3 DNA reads TGTGCCAGCAGGGGAGACAGGGGTCACTATGGCTACACCTTC.

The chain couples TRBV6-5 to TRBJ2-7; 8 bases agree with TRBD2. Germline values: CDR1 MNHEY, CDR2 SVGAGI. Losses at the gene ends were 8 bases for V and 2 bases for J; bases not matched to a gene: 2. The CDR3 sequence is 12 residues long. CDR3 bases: TGTGCCAGCCGGGAGGGGGCCTACGAGCAGTACTTC. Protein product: CASREGAYEQYF.

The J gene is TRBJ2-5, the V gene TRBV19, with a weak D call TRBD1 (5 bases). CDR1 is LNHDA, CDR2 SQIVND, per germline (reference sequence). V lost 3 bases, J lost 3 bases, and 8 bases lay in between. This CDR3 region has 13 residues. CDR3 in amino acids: CASSMAREETQYF. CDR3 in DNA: TGTGCCAGTAGTATGGCCAGGGAAGAGACCCAGTACTTC. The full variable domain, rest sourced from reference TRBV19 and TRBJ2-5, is DGGITQSPKYLFRKEGQNVTLSCEQNLNHDAMYWYRQDPGQGLRLIYYSQIVNDFQKGDIAEGYSVSREKKESFPLTVTSAQKNPTAFYLCASSMAREETQYFGPGTRLLVL.

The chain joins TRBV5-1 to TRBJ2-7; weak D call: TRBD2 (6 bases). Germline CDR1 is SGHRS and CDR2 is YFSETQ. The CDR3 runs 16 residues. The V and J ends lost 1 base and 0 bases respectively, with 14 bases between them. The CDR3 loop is CASSLLGGATSYEQYF. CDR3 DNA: TGCGCCAGCAGCTTGCTCGGCGGGGCGACCTCCTACGAGCAGTACTTC. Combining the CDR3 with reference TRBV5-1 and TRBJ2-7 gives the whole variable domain KAGVTQTPRYLIKTRGQQVTLSCSPISGHRSVSWYQQTPGQGLQFLFEYFSETQRNKGNFPGRFSGRQFSNSRSEMNVSTLELGDSALYLCASSLLGGATSYEQYFGPGTRLTVT.